The clone carrying this T cell receptor (beta chain) was detected many times. What it binds is unknown. Patients showing uncontrolled infection, other autoimmune disease, pregnancy or lactation were ineligible. The PBMCs had their origin in roughly 10 ml of fresh peripheral blood. These data originate in a study of T cells in Graves' hyperthyroidism and ophthalmopathy. Overall study results and limits: Peripheral blood also featured most of the thyroid clonotypes expanded above 0.001. Model-based prediction identified ophthalmopathy a median 6.5 months prior to its onset.

There were TCR beta CDR3 regions amplified from RNA transcripts. RT-PCR in the first round (using the HTBI primer set) targeted the TCR CDR3. TCRdb itself ran the multiplex PCR reads through MiXCR, one entry per CDR3 protein. The sample shows approximately 350,000 distinct CDR3 sequences, about 16% of them seen only once. The CDR3 is made up of 15 amino acids. CDR1 SGHRS and CDR2 YFSETQ come from the germline V gene. V lost 0 bases and J lost 1, with 7 bases in between. This rearrangement joins TRBV5-1 to TRBJ2-2, with D unresolved. The sequenced material came from blood. The sequence was obtained from a woman aged 55-70 years with Graves' ophthalmopathy. The CDR3 protein is CASSLDQMNTGELFF. CDR3 sequence (DNA): TGCGCCAGCAGCTTGGACCAGATGAACACCGGGGAGCTGTTTTTT.